This T cell receptor beta chain is drawn from a study of CD8 T cells in Susac syndrome. Whole-study results and caveats: The authors acknowledged that the study's TCR sequencing and HLA analysis involved relatively few individuals.

A quantity of about 0.5 to 1 ug RNA underwent reverse transcription using random hexamers. Across 54 Vbeta and 13 Jbeta, TCR beta CDR3 was amplified with immunoSEQ multiplex PCR. TCRdb reprocessed the immunoSEQ multiplex PCR reads via MiXCR and lists one record per CDR3 protein. This sample has fewer than 350,000 distinct CDR3 sequences; around nine tenths occur once, and the top ten carry approximately 0.18%. The CDR3 has 18 amino acids. CDR1 is MNHEY, CDR2 SMNVEV, per germline (reference sequence). V dropped 4 bases and J dropped 1; count of bases not matched to a gene: 9. Sequencing targeted TCR beta in T cells from blood (CD8+ and CD4+). TEMRA cells were FACS-enriched, while CD8+ and CD4+ T cells were negatively isolated. Details on this clonotype: The antigen is unknown.

The sequenced material came from CD8+ T cells from PBMCs. The sequence came from a human donor with multiple sclerosis. This chain connects TRBV27 to TRBJ1-4, with 10 bases lining up with TRBD1. Here the CDR3 reads CASSSLPGQGLTNEKLFF. In DNA, the CDR3 is TGTGCCAGCAGTTCCTTGCCGGGACAGGGGTTAACTAATGAAAAACTGTTTTTT.